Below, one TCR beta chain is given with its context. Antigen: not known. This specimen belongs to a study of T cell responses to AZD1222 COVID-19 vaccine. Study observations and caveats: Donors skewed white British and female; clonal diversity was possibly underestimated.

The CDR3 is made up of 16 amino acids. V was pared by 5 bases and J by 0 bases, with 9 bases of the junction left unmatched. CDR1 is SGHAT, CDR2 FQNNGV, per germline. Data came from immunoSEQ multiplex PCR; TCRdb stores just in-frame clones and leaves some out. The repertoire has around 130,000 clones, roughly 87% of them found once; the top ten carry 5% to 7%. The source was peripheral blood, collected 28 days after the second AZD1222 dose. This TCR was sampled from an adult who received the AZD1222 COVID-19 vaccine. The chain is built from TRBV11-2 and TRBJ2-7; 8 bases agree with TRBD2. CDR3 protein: CASSPYSGVSSYEQYF. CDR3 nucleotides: TGTGCCAGCAGCCCCTATAGCGGGGTTAGCTCCTACGAGCAGTACTTC.